A selection of T cell receptor beta chains follows, all from one sample in a study of blood T cell repertoires in COVID-19. Sequenced by immunoSEQ multiplex PCR; TCRdb stores in-frame clones only, minus some. The top ten clones hold over 9.5% of a sample with roughly 150,000 clones, more than 70% of them seen once. Sequencing was carried out using peripheral blood. The receptors were gathered from a woman of 80 years or more with active or convalescent COVID-19. Both conserved end residues are part of each CDR3. The D gene is left open where the match is weak. Expanded clones get a size class; other rows say once, few or many, or leave the size out.

clone_size,d_call,cdr3_length,v_call,cdr3_aa
NA,TRBD1,15,TRBV2,CASTLDRGPSYEQYF
NA,NA,14,TRBV19,CASSIVAGNTEAFF
NA,NA,17,TRBV28,CASSLLSGIRVNQPQHF
NA,TRBD1,15,TRBV7-8,CASSPPTGISYEQYF
NA,NA,13,TRBV29-1,CSVVEGTNYGYTF
NA,TRBD2,12,TRBV2,CASNSGRGEQFF
NA,NA,13,TRBV13,CASSFDKTGELFF
NA,TRBD1,15,TRBV6-5,CASSSQDRASYEQYF
NA,TRBD1,14,TRBV29-1,CSVVTGGKGNEQFF
NA,NA,16,TRBV19,CASSVGTHGFKNEQFF
NA,TRBD1,13,TRBV30,CAWSVGRGPEAFF
few,TRBD2,17,TRBV5-5,CASSPGTSGKGTDTQYF
NA,TRBD1,15,TRBV5-1,CASRRTGLSYNEQFF
NA,TRBD1,14,TRBV7-8,CASSFETGTNTQYF
NA,TRBD2,18,TRBV3-1/TRBV3-2,CASSQGPFASGSRNEQFF
NA,NA,14,TRBV28,CASSLYTRNQPQHF
few,TRBD1,16,TRBV5-6,CASSLRVLGGNTEAFF
NA,TRBD2,17,TRBV4-1,CASSPGGLAGGPREQYF
NA,NA,17,TRBV5-1,CASSLGPSGANTGELFF
NA,NA,13,TRBV29-1,CSARLGITYEQYF
NA,TRBD2,16,TRBV19,CASSMGSGRSSYEQYF
once,NA,15,TRBV5-6,CASSPLEGRATEAFF
NA,NA,14,TRBV24-1,CATSDDPDTYEQYF
NA,TRBD1,14,TRBV6-6,CASTRDRGITEAFF
once,TRBD1,14,TRBV10-3,CAITPRTGDTEAFF